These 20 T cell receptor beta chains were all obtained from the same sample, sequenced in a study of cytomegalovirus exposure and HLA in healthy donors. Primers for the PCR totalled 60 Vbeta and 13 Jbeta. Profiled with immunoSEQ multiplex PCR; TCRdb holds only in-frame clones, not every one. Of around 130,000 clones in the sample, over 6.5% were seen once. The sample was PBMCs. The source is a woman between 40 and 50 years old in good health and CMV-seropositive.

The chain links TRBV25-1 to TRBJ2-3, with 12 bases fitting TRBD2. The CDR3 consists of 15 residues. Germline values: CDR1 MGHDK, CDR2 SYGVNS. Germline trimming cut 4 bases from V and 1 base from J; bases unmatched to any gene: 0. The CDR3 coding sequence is TGTGCCAGCAGTGGACTAGCGGGGGGCACAGATACGCAGTATTTT. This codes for CASSGLAGGTDTQYF.

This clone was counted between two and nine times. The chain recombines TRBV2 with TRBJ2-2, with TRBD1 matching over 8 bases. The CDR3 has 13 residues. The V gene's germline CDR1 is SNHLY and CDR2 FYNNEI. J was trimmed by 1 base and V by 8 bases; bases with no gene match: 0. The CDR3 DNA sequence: TGTGCCAGCGGACAGGGGAACACCGGGGAGCTGTTTTTT. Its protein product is CASGQGNTGELFF. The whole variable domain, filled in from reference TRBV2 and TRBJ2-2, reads EPEVTQTPSHQVTQMGQEVILRCVPISNHLYFYWYRQILGQKVEFLVSFYNNEISEKSEIFDDQFSVERPDGSNFTLKIRSTKLEDSAMYFCASGQGNTGELFFGEGSRLTVL.

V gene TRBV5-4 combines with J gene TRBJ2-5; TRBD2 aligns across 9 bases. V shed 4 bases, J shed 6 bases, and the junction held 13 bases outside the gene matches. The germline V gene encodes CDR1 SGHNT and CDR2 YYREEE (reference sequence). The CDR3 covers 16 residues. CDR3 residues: CASSPMGGGAGKTQYF. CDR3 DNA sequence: TGTGCCAGCAGCCCCATGGGCGGGGGGGCGGGGAAGACCCAGTACTTC.

The CDR3 reads CASSSTGKKTGELFF. In DNA, the CDR3 is TGTGCCAGCAGCTCGACAGGGAAAAAAACCGGGGAGCTGTTTTTT. The chain combines TRBV5-5 with TRBJ2-2; 7 bases agree with TRBD1. Germline CDR1 reads SGHKS; CDR2 reads YYEKEE (reference sequence). V shed 3 bases, J shed 5 bases, and the junction held 7 bases outside the gene matches. The length of the CDR3 is 15 residues.

The CDR3 loop reads CASSQDGQPVDNYGYTF. In nucleotides, the CDR3 is TGTGCCAGCAGCCAAGATGGACAACCGGTGGATAACTATGGCTACACCTTC. The chain employs TRBV14 and TRBJ1-2; tentatively, D is TRBD1 (5 bases). From germline, CDR1 is SGHDN and CDR2 FVKESK. The CDR3 length is 17 residues. Trimming took off 0 bases at V and 1 base at J, with 15 bases between the two ends.

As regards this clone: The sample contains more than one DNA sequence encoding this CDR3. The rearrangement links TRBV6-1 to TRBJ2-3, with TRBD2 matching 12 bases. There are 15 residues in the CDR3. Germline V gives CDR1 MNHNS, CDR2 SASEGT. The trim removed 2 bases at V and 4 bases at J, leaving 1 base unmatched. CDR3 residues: CASSELAGGPDTQYF. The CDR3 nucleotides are TGTGCCAGCAGTGAACTAGCGGGGGGGCCAGATACGCAGTATTTT.

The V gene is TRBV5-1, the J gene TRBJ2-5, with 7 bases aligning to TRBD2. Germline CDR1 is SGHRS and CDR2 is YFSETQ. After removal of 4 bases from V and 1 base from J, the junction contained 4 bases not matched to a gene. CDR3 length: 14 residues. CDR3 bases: TGCGCCAGCAGCGGTATAGCGGGCCAAGAGACCCAGTACTTC. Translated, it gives CASSGIAGQETQYF.

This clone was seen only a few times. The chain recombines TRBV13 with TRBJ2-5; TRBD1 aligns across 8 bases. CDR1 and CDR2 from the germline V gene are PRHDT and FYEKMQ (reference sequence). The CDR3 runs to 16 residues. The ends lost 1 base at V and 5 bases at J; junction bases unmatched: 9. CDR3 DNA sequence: TGTGCCAGCAGCTTAGAGGGGCAGGGGGCTTGGGAGACCCAGTACTTC. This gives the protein CASSLEGQGAWETQYF.

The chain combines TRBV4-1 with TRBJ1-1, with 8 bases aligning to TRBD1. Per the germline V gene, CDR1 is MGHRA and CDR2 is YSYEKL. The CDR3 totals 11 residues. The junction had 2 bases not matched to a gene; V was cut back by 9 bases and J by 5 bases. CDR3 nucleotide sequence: TGCGCCAGAAGACAGGGGACTGAAGCTTTCTTT. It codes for CARRQGTEAFF.

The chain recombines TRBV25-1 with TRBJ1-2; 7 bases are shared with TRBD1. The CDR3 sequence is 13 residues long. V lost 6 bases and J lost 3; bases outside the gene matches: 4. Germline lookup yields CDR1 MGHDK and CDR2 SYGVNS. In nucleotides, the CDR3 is TGTGCCAGCAGACAAACAGGGGACTATGGCTACACCTTC. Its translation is CASRQTGDYGYTF.

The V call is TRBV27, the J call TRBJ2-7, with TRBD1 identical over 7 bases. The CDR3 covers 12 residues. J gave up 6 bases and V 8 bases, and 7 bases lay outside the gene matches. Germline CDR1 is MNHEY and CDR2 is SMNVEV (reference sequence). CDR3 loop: CASSAGGPEQYF. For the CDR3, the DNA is TGTGCCAGCTCGGCAGGGGGTCCCGAGCAGTACTTC.

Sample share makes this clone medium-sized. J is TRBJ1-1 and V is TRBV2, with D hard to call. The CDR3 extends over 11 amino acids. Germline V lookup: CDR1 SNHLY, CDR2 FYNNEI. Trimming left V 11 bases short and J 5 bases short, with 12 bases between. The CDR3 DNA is TGTGCCGTCAATTGGGAGACTGAAGCTTTCTTT. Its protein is CAVNWETEAFF.

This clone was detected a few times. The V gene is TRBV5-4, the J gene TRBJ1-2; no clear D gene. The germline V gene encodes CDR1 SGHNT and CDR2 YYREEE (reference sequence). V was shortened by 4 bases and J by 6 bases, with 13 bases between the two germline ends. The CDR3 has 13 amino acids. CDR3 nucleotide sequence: TGTGCCAGCAGCGTACCTGGGCTTGATGGCTACACCTTC. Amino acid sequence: CASSVPGLDGYTF.

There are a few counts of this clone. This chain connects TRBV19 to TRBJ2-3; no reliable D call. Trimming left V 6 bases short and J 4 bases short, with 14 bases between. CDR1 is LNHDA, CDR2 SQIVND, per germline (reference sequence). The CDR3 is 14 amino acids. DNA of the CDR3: TGTGCCAGTAGCCTCTTACCCACACCAGATACGCAGTATTTT. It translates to CASSLLPTPDTQYF.

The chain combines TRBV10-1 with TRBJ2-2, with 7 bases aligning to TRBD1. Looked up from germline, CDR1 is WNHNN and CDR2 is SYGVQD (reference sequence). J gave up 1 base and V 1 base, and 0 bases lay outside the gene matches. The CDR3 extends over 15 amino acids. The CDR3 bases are TGCGCCAGCAGTGAGTGGACAGGGAACACCGGGGAGCTGTTTTTT. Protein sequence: CASSEWTGNTGELFF.

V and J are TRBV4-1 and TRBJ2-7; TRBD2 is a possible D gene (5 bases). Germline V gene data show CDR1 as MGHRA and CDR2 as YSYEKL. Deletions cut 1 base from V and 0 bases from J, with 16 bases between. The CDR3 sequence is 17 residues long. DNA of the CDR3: TGCGCCAGCAGCCAAGTCTTCACTAGGGATAGCTCCTACGAGCAGTACTTC. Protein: CASSQVFTRDSSYEQYF.

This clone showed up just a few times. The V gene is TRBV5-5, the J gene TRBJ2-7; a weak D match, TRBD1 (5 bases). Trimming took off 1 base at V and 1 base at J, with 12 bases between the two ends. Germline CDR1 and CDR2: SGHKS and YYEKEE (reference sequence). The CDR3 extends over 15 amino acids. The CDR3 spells CASSLQIGVSYEQYF. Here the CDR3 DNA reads TGTGCCAGCAGCTTGCAAATAGGGGTTTCCTACGAGCAGTACTTC.

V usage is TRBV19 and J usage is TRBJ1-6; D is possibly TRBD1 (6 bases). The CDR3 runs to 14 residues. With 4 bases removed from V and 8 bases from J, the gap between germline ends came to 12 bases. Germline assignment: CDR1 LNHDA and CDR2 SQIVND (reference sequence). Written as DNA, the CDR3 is TGTGCCAGTAGTACGACAGGTCCGGATTCACCCCTCCACTTT. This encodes CASSTTGPDSPLHF.

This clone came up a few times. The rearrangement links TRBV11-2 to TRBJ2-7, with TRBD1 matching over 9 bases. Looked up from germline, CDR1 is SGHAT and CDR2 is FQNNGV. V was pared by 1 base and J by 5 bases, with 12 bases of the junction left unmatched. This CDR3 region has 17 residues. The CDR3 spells CASSLGESGTGKNEQYF. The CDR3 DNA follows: TGTGCCAGCAGCTTAGGGGAGTCCGGGACAGGGAAAAACGAGCAGTACTTC.

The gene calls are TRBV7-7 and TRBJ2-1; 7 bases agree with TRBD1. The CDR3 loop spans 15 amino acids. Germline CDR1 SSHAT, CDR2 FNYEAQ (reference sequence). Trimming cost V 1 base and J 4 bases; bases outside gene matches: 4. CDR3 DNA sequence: TGTGCCAGCAGCTTAGGAGACAGGGCTTACAATGAGCAGTTCTTC. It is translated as CASSLGDRAYNEQFF.